Sequencing of this T cell receptor (beta chain) was carried out in a study of blood T cell repertoires in COVID-19. In the study overall: Acute-phase and convalescent COVID-19 samples originated in the United States, Italy and Spain.

CDR1 is LNHNV, CDR2 YYDKDF, per germline (reference sequence). The CDR3 consists of 18 residues. V was cut by 4 bases and J by 4 bases, with 26 bases left in between. As originally analysed: Quantification of nucleated cells was approximated via reference gene primer amplification. Generated by immunoSEQ multiplex PCR, the TCRdb table keeps only in-frame clones and is missing some. V and J calls and clone size follow that table, whereas D and trimming were derived from the DNA. The sample carries 300,000 to 350,000 clones, 90% recorded once. Residents of approximately 25 US areas, aged about 18 to 95 years, made up the participants. Cohorts were based on clinical histories the participants reported.

The chain recombines TRBV15 with TRBJ2-7, with D perhaps matching TRBD1 (5 bases). The clonotype was recovered from a young woman who had been exposed to COVID-19. The sample taken for sequencing was PBMCs or T cells enriched from blood (not recorded which). The DNA for the CDR3 is TGTGCCACCAGCATTCCCTCAATTCGGCAGGGTCTGCCGTACGAGCAGTACTTC. Protein product: CATSIPSIRQGLPYEQYF.